This TCR beta chain was sequenced during a study of identical twins. TCRdb fed the 5' RACE reads into MiXCR, producing one record per CDR3 protein. The profile covers 700,000 or so distinct CDR3 sequences, with 8% to 9% appearing a single time and 0.8% to 1% taken by the ten largest. V shed 4 bases and J shed 2 bases, with 5 bases lying between them. Germline loops: CDR1 SNHLY, CDR2 FYNNEI. The CDR3 extends over 12 amino acids. These records were also assigned to another study, of yellow fever vaccine responses in identical twins.

This sequence was found in a woman aged 18-30 years in good health. Sequencing input: PBMCs. The chain joins TRBV2 to TRBJ1-1; unclear D gene. This CDR3 is CASSGVNTEAFF. CDR3 DNA sequence: TGTGCCAGCAGTGGCGTTAACACTGAAGCTTTCTTT.